Included here is one T cell receptor (beta chain) sequence, with context. Antigen unknown. Germline values: CDR1 SGHTA, CDR2 FQGNSA. Trimming took 4 bases from V and 4 from J; bases not matched to a gene: 7. The CDR3 contains 15 residues. Treatment reported: roughly 10-day PBMC culture with coronavirus spike peptide pools or control peptides (ViraFEST assay). Expanded clonotypes were found by TCR sequencing after peptide-pool stimulation (ViraFEST). It was with 10 IU/ml IL-2 and 9.5 to 10 ug/ml peptide pools that 2 million to 2.5 million PBMCs per well were cultured. This sample was included in a study of vaccination and CD4 T cells after COVID-19. General study findings and limits: Median about 90% of reactive clones detected in convalescent patients emerged only post-vaccination.

Once obtained from cultured CD4+ T cells, the DNA was sequenced using the Oncomine TCR Beta short-read assay. TCRdb reprocessed the PCR reads via MiXCR and lists one record per CDR3 protein. The sample yields fewer than 2,500 distinct CDR3 sequences, about 30% seen once. The sample here was CD4+ T cells from blood, cultured in vitro, taken after SARS-CoV-2 vaccination. The sequence derives from a human donor who had recovered from COVID-19. The chain couples TRBV7-2 to TRBJ2-3, with 8 positions matching TRBD2. CDR3 residues: CASSSIAGLADTQYF. For the CDR3, the DNA is TGTGCCAGCAGCTCAATAGCGGGGTTAGCAGATACGCAGTATTTT. Looking up the rest from reference TRBV7-2 and TRBJ2-3 gives the full variable domain: GAGVSQSPSNKVTEKGKDVELRCDPISGHTALYWYRQSLGQGLEFLIYFQGNSAPDKSGLPSDRFSAERTGGSVSTLTIQRTQQEDSAVYLCASSSIAGLADTQYFGPGTRLTVL.